This TCR beta chain was recovered during a study of T cell responses to AZD1222 COVID-19 vaccine. Germline CDR1 reads SGHDN; CDR2 reads FVKESK. This CDR3 region has 16 residues. The V end lost 3 bases, the J end lost 4 bases, and 16 bases lay between the germline ends. Using immunoSEQ multiplex PCR, the repertoire was profiled, and TCRdb retains in-frame clones only, with some absent. The sample carries about 130,000 clones, just over 85% recorded once. V usage is TRBV14 and J usage is TRBJ2-1; weak D call: TRBD1 (6 bases). Sequencing was performed on peripheral blood, taken on day 0 of MenACWY control vaccination. This sequence originates from an adult in good health. CDR3 DNA sequence: TGTGCCAGCAGCCAGACCGGGACATTTCTTTACAATGAGCAGTTCTTC. It codes for CASSQTGTFLYNEQFF.